The present T cell receptor (beta chain) was sequenced within a study of T-cell reconstitution after alpha-beta-depleted transplantation in children. Unique molecular identifiers were built into the TCRbeta library. Via MiXCR, TCRdb re-called the PCR reads, giving one row per CDR3 protein. The repertoire holds fewer than 200,000 distinct CDR3 sequences, with less than 8% as singletons. The CDR3 spans 16 residues. V was clipped by 3 bases and J by 0 bases, with 16 bases between them. Germline CDR1 and CDR2: GTSNPN and SVGIG (reference sequence). This clonotype occurred a few times. The starting material was PBMCs from the stem cell graft donor, obtained from the stem cell graft. The TCR was taken from a human donor who donated a stem cell graft to a child with Wiskott-Aldrich syndrome. The chain recombines TRBV30 with TRBJ2-3; a weak D match, TRBD2 (5 bases). The DNA for the CDR3 is TGTGCCTGGAGACCCTGGAGAGCGGTGAGCACAGATACGCAGTATTTT. Protein product: CAWRPWRAVSTDTQYF.